These 28 T cell receptor gamma chains came from one sample sequenced in a study of human gamma delta and Vdelta1 T cells. TCRdb reanalysed the PCR reads via CATT. Among about 230 gamma-chain clones listed, around 19% were seen once. Sequenced sample: Vdelta1 gamma-delta T cells from blood. These receptors were obtained from a human donor in good health.

To note about this clone: The protein TCRdb gives is from a much larger clone and does not agree with this DNA's translation at residue 4, likely a read error; the protein shown here comes from the DNA. This chain uses TRGV9 with TRGJ1 or TRGJ2. Germline CDR1 reads GITISATS; CDR2 reads ISYDGTV (reference sequence). The CDR3 runs 16 residues. The CDR3 DNA is TGTGCCTTGCGGGAGCCCGACCGCCTGATCCATTATAAGAAACTCTTT. It is translated as CALREPDRLIHYKKLF.

This clone has more than one count but fewer than ten. The chain couples TRGV9 to TRGJ1 or TRGJ2. Germline-derived CDR1 and CDR2 are GITISATS and ISYDGTV (reference sequence). This CDR3 comprises 11 residues. Unmatched junction bases numbered 15, after V lost 12 bases and J lost 10 bases. The CDR3 here is CAVGDVGKKLF. The CDR3 nucleotides are TGTGCCGTGGGGGATGTTGGCAAGAAACTCTTT.

By share, this clone ranks as medium-sized. The chain joins TRGV4 to TRGJ1 or TRGJ2. Germline CDR1 is EGSTGY and CDR2 is YDSYTSSV. The V and J ends lost 4 bases and 5 bases, in that order; junction bases with no gene match: 8. The CDR3 covers 13 residues. CDR3: CATWDGQDYKKLF. The DNA of the CDR3 is TGTGCCACCTGGGACGGGCAAGATTATAAGAAACTCTTT.

The sample holds a few counts of this clone. Other nucleotide sequences from this sample produce the same CDR3. The chain recombines TRGV2 with TRGJ1 or TRGJ2. V gave up 1 base and J gave up 1 base; unmatched junction bases: 4. Germline values: CDR1 EGSNGY, CDR2 YDSYNSKV. The CDR3 has 14 residues. The CDR3, as DNA: TGTGCCACCTGGGACGGACCAAATTATTATAAGAAACTCTTT. Its translation: CATWDGPNYYKKLF.

A word on this clone: The junction departs from the called germline gene at one end, perhaps through a read error. The chain joins TRGV2 to TRGJ1 or TRGJ2. There are 13 residues in the CDR3. CDR1 is EGSNGY and CDR2 is YDSYNSKV in the germline V gene. The CDR3 protein is CATWDRNRYKRLF. The DNA for the CDR3 is TGTGCCACCTGGGACCGGAATCGTTATAAGAGACTCTTT.

Comment on this clone: It differs at one base from a far larger clone, so likely a read error. The genes are TRGV9 and TRGJ1 or TRGJ2. CDR1 is GITISATS, CDR2 ISYDGTV, per germline (reference sequence). The junction had 10 bases not matched to a gene; V was cut back by 5 bases and J by 3 bases. There are 14 residues in the CDR3. The CDR3 coding sequence is TGTGCCTTGTGGGGGACTCTGGTTTATTATAAGAAACTCTTT. As protein: CALWGTLVYYKKLF.

On this clone: Other DNA sequences in the sample encode the same CDR3. The rearrangement links TRGV4 to TRGJ1 or TRGJ2. J was trimmed by 0 bases and V by 4 bases; bases with no gene match: 9. The CDR3 covers 15 residues. Germline values: CDR1 EGSTGY, CDR2 YDSYTSSV. This chain's CDR3 is CATWDGPRNYYKKLF. The CDR3 bases are TGTGCCACCTGGGACGGACCTAGGAATTATTATAAGAAACTCTTT.

This clone is large in the sample. V is TRGV9 and J is TRGJP. V shed 0 bases and J 4 bases; nucleotides not matched to a gene: 0. The CDR3 contains 16 residues. Germline assignment: CDR1 GITISATS and CDR2 ISYDGTV (reference sequence). The CDR3 sequence: CALWEVQELGKKIKVF. For the CDR3, the DNA is TGTGCCTTGTGGGAGGTGCAAGAGTTGGGCAAAAAAATCAAGGTATTT.

The V gene is TRGV9, but the J gene lacks a call. This CDR3 is 11 amino acids long. CDR1 GITISATS and CDR2 ISYDGTV come from the germline V gene (reference sequence). The CDR3 DNA is TGTGCCGGGTGGGATGTTGGCAGGAAAATATTT. It yields the protein CAGWDVGRKIF.

This clone counts as large (0.1 to 1%). Its ends do not fully match the called genes, so a read error is possible. This specimen includes other DNA sequences encoding the same CDR3. This rearrangement joins TRGV9 to TRGJP. CDR1 and CDR2 from the germline V gene are GITISATS and ISYDGTV (reference sequence). The CDR3 spans 16 residues. CDR3 coding DNA: TGTGCCTTGTGGGAGGTGCGGGAGTTGGGCAAAAAAAACAAGGTCTTT. Its protein product is CALWEVRELGKKNKVF.

On this clone itself: This DNA's translation and the protein TCRdb lists, from a much larger clone, do not match at residue 9, likely due to a read error; the protein shown is translated from the DNA. V gene TRGV4 combines with J gene TRGJ1 or TRGJ2. From germline, CDR1 is EGSTGY and CDR2 YDSYTSSV. Unmatched junction bases numbered 11, after V lost 4 bases and J lost 14 bases. The CDR3 is 11 residues long. CDR3 in amino acids: CATWDAVRELF. The CDR3 DNA reads as TGTGCCACCTGGGACGCAGTAAGGGAACTCTTT.

By share, this clone counts as hyperexpanded. The sample holds other DNA sequences that translate to the same CDR3. The chain links TRGV9 to TRGJ1 or TRGJ2. The CDR3 has 11 amino acids. Germline V gene data show CDR1 as GITISATS and CDR2 as ISYDGTV (reference sequence). The ends lost 1 base at V and 10 bases at J; junction bases unmatched: 4. The CDR3 is CALWEVGKKLF. The CDR3 DNA follows: TGTGCCTTGTGGGAGGTTGGCAAGAAACTCTTT.

This clone is termed large. The chain has TRGV5 and TRGJ1 or TRGJ2. Germline loops: CDR1 VINAFY, CDR2 YDVSNSKD. This CDR3 has 11 residues. V was clipped by 0 bases and J by 9 bases; unmatched bases: 2. CDR3 nucleotide sequence: TGTGCCACCTGGGACAGGTTTAAGAAACTCTTT. Its translation: CATWDRFKKLF.

With respect to this clone: A much larger clone lies one base from this, so it may be a read error. The rearrangement links TRGV9 to TRGJP. The germline gives CDR1 GITISATS, CDR2 ISYDGTV (reference sequence). The length of the CDR3 is 18 residues. CDR3 DNA: TGTGCCTTGTGGGAGGTGATCCCCCAAGAGTTGGGCAAAAAAATCAATGTATTT. It encodes CALWEVIPQELGKKINVF.

This clone was observed a handful of times. This DNA's translation and the protein TCRdb lists, from a much larger clone, do not match at residue 3, likely due to a read error; the protein shown is translated from the DNA. The chain combines TRGV5 with TRGJ1 or TRGJ2. The CDR3 length is 14 residues. Germline lookup yields CDR1 VINAFY and CDR2 YDVSNSKD. The CDR3 reads CAAWDRPGGYKKLF. In DNA form, the CDR3 reads TGTGCCGCCTGGGACAGGCCCGGCGGATATAAGAAACTCTTT.

This clone is labeled as medium-sized. V and J are TRGV5 and TRGJ1 or TRGJ2. The V segment lost 3 bases and the J segment 6 bases; nucleotides outside the gene matches: 8. CDR3 length: 13 residues. The germline V gene encodes CDR1 VINAFY and CDR2 YDVSNSKD. CDR3 nucleotide sequence: TGTGCCACCTGGGACGGCCCCCCTTATAAGAAACTCTTT. This translates into CATWDGPPYKKLF.

The chain couples TRGV9 to TRGJ1 or TRGJ2. The CDR3 is 11 residues long. The trim removed 2 bases at V and 6 bases at J, leaving 1 base unmatched. CDR1 GITISATS and CDR2 ISYDGTV come from the germline V gene (reference sequence). CDR3 region: CALWEGYKKLF. CDR3 DNA: TGTGCCTTGTGGGAGGGTTATAAGAAACTCTTT.

This clone has more than one count but fewer than ten. The chain joins TRGV3 to TRGJP2. Trimming at V came to 0 bases and at J to 2 bases, leaving 6 bases not matched to a gene. CDR1 and CDR2 from the germline V gene are VTNTFY and YDVSTARD (reference sequence). This CDR3 is 16 amino acids long. The CDR3 loop reads CATWDRRWSSDWIKTF. The CDR3 bases are TGTGCCACCTGGGACAGGCGGTGGAGTAGTGATTGGATCAAGACGTTT.

This clone turned up a few times. The V and J genes are TRGV9 and TRGJ1 or TRGJ2. Per the germline V gene, CDR1 is GITISATS and CDR2 is ISYDGTV (reference sequence). CDR3 length: 11 residues. Trimming removed 6 bases from V and 10 bases from J; junction bases left unmatched: 9. The CDR3, as DNA: TGTGCCTTGTGGCATGGTTACAAGAAACTCTTT. Residues: CALWHGYKKLF.

Sample share makes this clone large. A far bigger clonotype differs at one base, so this is likely a read error. Different DNA sequences within this sample yield the same CDR3. The chain carries TRGV9 and TRGJ1 or TRGJ2. The CDR3 consists of 11 residues. CDR1 is GITISATS and CDR2 is ISYDGTV in the germline V gene (reference sequence). The CDR3 sequence: CALWEVGKKLF. CDR3 coding DNA: TGCGCCTTGTGGGAGGTTGGCAAGAAACTCTTT.

A word on this clone: This sequence is one base from a far larger clone and is likely a read error. The chain has TRGV5 and TRGJP1. Germline V gene data show CDR1 as VINAFY and CDR2 as YDVSNSKD. CDR3 size: 13 residues. DNA of the CDR3: TGTGCCACCTGGGCCTTCACTGGTTGGCTCAAGATATTT. This gives the protein CATWAFTGWLKIF.

The rearrangement uses TRGV3 and TRGJ1 or TRGJ2. Germline CDR1 and CDR2: VTNTFY and YDVSTARD (reference sequence). With V trimmed by 0 bases and J by 7 bases, 3 bases remained unmatched. CDR3 length equals 12 residues. The CDR3 sequence: CATWDRPYKKLF. The CDR3 region has the DNA TGTGCCACCTGGGACAGGCCGTATAAGAAACTCTTT.

The sample holds a few counts of this clone. This likely stems from a read error, as it lies one base from a far larger clone. This sample also contains other DNA sequences that code for the same CDR3. The rearrangement uses TRGV9 and TRGJ1 or TRGJ2. The trim removed 3 bases at V and 5 bases at J, leaving 16 bases unmatched. The CDR3 covers 16 residues. Per the germline V gene, CDR1 is GITISATS and CDR2 is ISYDGTV (reference sequence). The CDR3 DNA sequence: TGTGCCTTGTGGGAGCCCGACCGCCTGATTCATTATAAGAAACTCTTT. The encoded protein is CALWEPDRLIHYKKLF.

There are a few counts of this clone. The genes are TRGV9 and TRGJ1 or TRGJ2. J lost 16 bases, V lost 0 bases, and 24 bases had no gene match. The CDR3 has 16 amino acids. Germline CDR1 reads GITISATS; CDR2 reads ISYDGTV (reference sequence). CDR3 DNA sequence: TGTGCCTTGTGGGAGGTGCGGGAGGTGTGGAAAAAAAAAAAGCTCTTT. It yields the protein CALWEVREVWKKKKLF.

In the case of this clone: The protein TCRdb lists belongs to a much larger clone and differs from this DNA's translation at residue 5, which points to a read error; the protein shown is made from the DNA. The chain recombines TRGV5 with TRGJ1 or TRGJ2. CDR1 is VINAFY and CDR2 is YDVSNSKD in the germline V gene. CDR3 length equals 11 residues. Here the CDR3 DNA reads TGTGCCACCTGGGGCAGGTTTAAGAAACTCTTT. Translation gives CATWGRFKKLF.

V and J are TRGV5 and TRGJ1 or TRGJ2. Germline trimming cut 4 bases from V and 2 bases from J; bases unmatched to any gene: 2. From germline, CDR1 is VINAFY and CDR2 YDVSNSKD. The CDR3 spans 12 residues. This chain's CDR3 is CATWEHYYKKLF. The CDR3 coding sequence is TGTGCCACCTGGGAACATTATTATAAGAAACTCTTT.

Relative to its sample, this clone is large (0.1 to 1%). A far larger clone is a single base away, which makes a read error likely. The V gene is TRGV9, the J gene TRGJ1 or TRGJ2. Trimming at V came to 1 base and at J to 11 bases, leaving 5 bases not matched to a gene. The germline CDR1 and CDR2 sequences are GITISATS and ISYDGTV (reference sequence). The CDR3 is 11 amino acids. CDR3 sequence: CALWEVGEKLF. In DNA, the CDR3 is TGTGCCTTGTGGGAGGTTGGCGAGAAACTCTTT.

This clone appeared a few times. TCRdb assigns this DNA the protein of a much larger clone, which departs from its translation at residue 7; this likely reflects a read error, and the protein shown comes from translating the DNA. The chain links TRGV5 to TRGJ1 or TRGJ2. CDR1 and CDR2 from the germline V gene are VINAFY and YDVSNSKD. V trimming: 0 bases; J trimming: 7 bases; junction bases outside the gene matches: 9. The CDR3 has 14 residues. The CDR3 loop is CATWDRLGGYKKLF. CDR3 nucleotides: TGTGCCACCTGGGACAGGCTCGGCGGATATAAGAAACTCTTT.